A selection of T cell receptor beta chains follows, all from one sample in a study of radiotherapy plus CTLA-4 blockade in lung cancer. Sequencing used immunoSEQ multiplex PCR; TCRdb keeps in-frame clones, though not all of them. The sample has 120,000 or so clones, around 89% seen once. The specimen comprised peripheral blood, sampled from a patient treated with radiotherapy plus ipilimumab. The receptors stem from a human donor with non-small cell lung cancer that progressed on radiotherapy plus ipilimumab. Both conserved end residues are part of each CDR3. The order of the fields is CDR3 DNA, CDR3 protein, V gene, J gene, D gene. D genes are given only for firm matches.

TGTGCCAGCAGCACCCTAACAGGGTTGGGGGACACTGAAGCTTTCTTT	CASSTLTGLGDTEAFF	TRBV21-1	TRBJ1-1	-
TGTGCCAGCTCACCACTGGGGGCTGGAGAGACCCAGTACTTC	CASSPLGAGETQYF	TRBV18	TRBJ2-5	-
TGTGCCAGCAGTACGGACAGTAAACTATACGAGCAGTACTTC	CASSTDSKLYEQYF	TRBV6-5	TRBJ2-7	-
TGTGCCAGTAGTAGCGGCGGGAGTGGGGATACGCAGTATTTT	CASSSGGSGDTQYF	TRBV19	TRBJ2-3	TRBD2
TGCAGCGCTAGTCAGTTTCAGGGGACTGAAGCTTTCTTT	CSASQFQGTEAFF	TRBV29-1	TRBJ1-1	-
TGTGCCAGCCACAGGCTCGCGAACACCGGGGAGCTGTTTTTT	CASHRLANTGELFF	TRBV19	TRBJ2-2	-
TGTGCCAGTAGTAGGATCGACAGGCAACACTTGAACACTGAAGCTTTCTTT	CASSRIDRQHLNTEAFF	TRBV19	TRBJ1-1	-
TGTGCCAGCAGTACACCCTCCGGGACAGGGGGCGAAAAACTGTTTTTT	CASSTPSGTGGEKLFF	TRBV9	TRBJ1-4	TRBD1
TGCGCCAGCAGCTTGAGAAGCACAGATACGCAGTATTTT	CASSLRSTDTQYF	TRBV5-1	TRBJ2-3	-
TGTGCCAGCAGCCAAGGTGCGGGAGGGCCGGGCGAGCAGTACTTC	CASSQGAGGPGEQYF	TRBV4-2	TRBJ2-7	TRBD2
TGTGCCAGCTCACCTTATCGTGACACTGAAGCTTTCTTT	CASSPYRDTEAFF	TRBV18	TRBJ1-1	-
TGTGCCAGCAGTGATGGTTTGCGGGAATACAATGAGCAGTTCTTC	CASSDGLREYNEQFF	TRBV6-1	TRBJ2-1	-
TGTGCCAGCAGCTTTCGATCCGGACAGAGCTATGGCTACACCTTC	CASSFRSGQSYGYTF	TRBV11-3	TRBJ1-2	-
TGTGCCAGCAGTGAAGGGCCTCAGCAGTACTTC	CASSEGPQQYF	TRBV2	TRBJ2-7	-
TGCGCCAGCAGTCCAGGCAGTCTAGCGGGAGTTCGCAATGAGCAGTTCTTC	CASSPGSLAGVRNEQFF	TRBV4-1	TRBJ2-1	TRBD2
TGTGCCAGTAGTGTACAGGGGGATGGCACTGAAGCTTTCTTT	CASSVQGDGTEAFF	TRBV19	TRBJ1-1	TRBD1
TGTGCCAGTAAACGGACAGGGCAAGAGACCCAGTACTTC	CASKRTGQETQYF	TRBV19	TRBJ2-5	TRBD1
TGTGCCAGCAGCCTAACACTAGCGGAAGTCTACGAGCAGTACTTC	CASSLTLAEVYEQYF	TRBV28	TRBJ2-7	TRBD2
TGTGCCAGCTCACTCCAAAGGGGGTACGAGCAGTACTTC	CASSLQRGYEQYF	TRBV18	TRBJ2-7	-
TGCGCCAGCAGCTTGGACAGGCCCGGGTCGGAAAAACTGTTTTTT	CASSLDRPGSEKLFF	TRBV5-1	TRBJ1-4	-
TGTGCCAGCAGCTTAAGGGGGACAGGGGCAAACATTCAGTACTTC	CASSLRGTGANIQYF	TRBV7-2	TRBJ2-4	TRBD1
TGCAGCGTTATCCCCCGACAGGGCCCTAGGAATGAGCAGTTCTTC	CSVIPRQGPRNEQFF	TRBV29-1	TRBJ2-1	TRBD1
TGTGCCAGCACCCCGGGACAGGGACCACAGGGGACCGGGGAGCTGTTTTTT	CASTPGQGPQGTGELFF	TRBV7-8	TRBJ2-2	TRBD1
TGCGCCAGCAGCTTGGAGACCGAATCCGGGGAGCTGTTTTTT	CASSLETESGELFF	TRBV5-1	TRBJ2-2	-
TGTGCCAGCAGAGGCCGGGCAGGGCGTGAAGCTTTCTTT	CASRGRAGREAFF	TRBV2	TRBJ1-1	-
TGTGCCAGCAGCTTAGTAGTCGGCAGGGGGGACAATCAGCCCCAGCATTTT	CASSLVVGRGDNQPQHF	TRBV7-9	TRBJ1-5	TRBD1